A selection of T cell receptor beta chains follows, all from one sample in a study of control samples from healthy donors and cancer patients. Repertoires were generated with immunoSEQ multiplex PCR, while TCRdb's copy carries only in-frame clones and drops some. The table shows 260,000 or so clones, with roughly 80% occurring only once. Source material: PBMCs. These receptors came from a woman aged 60-75 years with lung cancer. CDR3s include the opening cysteine and the closing phenylalanine or tryptophan. D genes are given only for firm matches. Rows give clone size only sometimes, using once, few, many, or a class for an expanded clone.

>TRBD1|TRBV30|TRBJ1-2|NA
CAWSDVTTGLVYGYTF
TGTGCCTGGAGTGACGTTACGACAGGGTTAGTCTATGGCTACACCTTC
>TRBD1|TRBV5-4|TRBJ1-2|NA
CATEGDSFFGYTF
TGTGCCACCGAGGGGGACAGTTTCTTTGGCTACACCTTC
>TRBD1|TRBV5-1|TRBJ2-5|NA
CASSSGTGWETQYF
TGCGCCAGCAGCTCCGGGACAGGGTGGGAGACCCAGTACTTC
>NA|TRBV6-2/TRBV6-3|TRBJ2-3|NA
CASSYVFNTDTQYF
TGTGCCAGCAGTTACGTTTTCAACACAGATACGCAGTATTTT
>NA|TRBV5-1|TRBJ2-1|few
CASSLQLVYNEQFF
TGCGCCAGCAGCTTGCAACTAGTCTACAATGAGCAGTTCTTC
>NA|TRBV10-3|TRBJ2-1|NA
CAISEPLALVAEQFF
TGTGCCATCAGTGAGCCGCTGGCCCTGGTCGCGGAGCAGTTCTTC
>NA|TRBV2|TRBJ1-2|NA
CASSERREDYGYTF
TGTGCCAGCAGTGAAAGAAGGGAGGACTATGGCTACACCTTC
>NA|TRBV7-9|TRBJ1-1|NA
CASSRAPYKAFF
TGTGCCAGCAGCAGGGCCCCTTATAAAGCTTTCTTT
>TRBD2|TRBV9|TRBJ2-3|NA
CASSVPATSGSRDTQYF
TGTGCCAGCAGCGTCCCCGCGACTAGCGGGAGTAGGGATACGCAGTATTTT
>NA|TRBV4-2|TRBJ2-1|NA
CASSQEGDSSYNEQFF
TGTGCCAGCAGCCAAGAGGGGGACTCCTCCTACAATGAGCAGTTCTTC
>NA|TRBV2|TRBJ2-3|NA
CASRKFTDTQYF
TGTGCCAGCAGGAAATTCACAGATACGCAGTATTTT
>NA|TRBV7-9|TRBJ1-1|NA
CASSLIGYAEAFF
TGTGCCAGCAGCTTGATTGGTTACGCTGAAGCTTTCTTT
>TRBD1|TRBV5-1|TRBJ1-4|NA
CASSVTGTGEEKLFF
TGCGCCAGCAGCGTGACCGGGACAGGGGAGGAAAAACTGTTTTTT
>TRBD1|TRBV28|TRBJ1-2|NA
CASSFEGTGRLYGYTF
TGTGCCAGCAGTTTTGAGGGGACAGGGAGGCTCTATGGCTACACCTTC
>NA|TRBV5-1|TRBJ2-2|NA
CASSLSETGNTGELFF
TGCGCCAGCAGCTTGAGTGAGACAGGGAACACCGGGGAGCTGTTTTTT
>TRBD1|TRBV10-2|TRBJ1-6|NA
CASTEGQGVVNSPLHF
TGCGCCAGCACCGAGGGACAGGGGGTTGTTAATTCACCCCTCCACTTT
>TRBD2|TRBV5-1|TRBJ2-5|NA
CASSGTSGQETQYF
TGCGCCAGCAGTGGGACTAGCGGCCAAGAGACCCAGTACTTC
>NA|TRBV7-7|TRBJ1-3|NA
CASSQGFSGNTIYF
TGTGCTAGCAGCCAGGGTTTCTCTGGAAACACCATATATTTT
>NA|TRBV19|TRBJ1-1|NA
CASGPGVDTEAFF
TGTGCCAGTGGACCAGGGGTCGACACTGAAGCTTTCTTT
>TRBD2|TRBV5-1|TRBJ2-3|NA
CASRTASGLTDTQYF
TGCGCCAGCAGAACGGCTAGCGGACTCACAGATACGCAGTATTTT
>TRBD2|TRBV28|TRBJ2-7|once
CASSSPGLAGAGRYEQYF
TGTGCCAGCAGTTCCCCGGGACTAGCGGGAGCAGGCCGCTACGAGCAGTACTTC
>TRBD1|TRBV5-6|TRBJ2-4|NA
CASSWTGELAKNIQYF
TGTGCCAGCAGCTGGACAGGGGAACTAGCCAAAAACATTCAGTACTTC
>TRBD2|TRBV28|TRBJ2-1|once
CASSSSGSSYNEQFF
TGTGCCAGCAGTTCAAGCGGGAGCTCCTACAATGAGCAGTTCTTC
>NA|TRBV2|TRBJ2-5|NA
CASSDAPPRETQYF
TGTGCCAGCAGTGACGCCCCTCCAAGGGAGACCCAGTACTTC
>TRBD2|TRBV9|TRBJ2-3|NA
CASSGSRTSGATDTQYF
TGTGCCAGCAGCGGCTCTAGGACTAGCGGGGCCACAGATACGCAGTATTTT
>TRBD1|TRBV5-1|TRBJ1-2|NA
CASRSGQGPYGYTF
TGCGCCAGCAGATCCGGACAGGGGCCCTATGGCTACACCTTC
>NA|TRBV29-1|TRBJ2-1|NA
CSVEEGPPIQFF
TGCAGCGTTGAAGAGGGGCCCCCAATCCAGTTCTTC
>NA|TRBV10-3|TRBJ2-5|once
CAISESRVGYETQYF
TGTGCCATCAGTGAGTCCAGGGTCGGGTACGAGACCCAGTACTTC
>NA|TRBV28|TRBJ1-4|few
CASIGGATNEKLFF
TGTGCCAGCATCGGTGGGGCAACTAATGAAAAACTGTTTTTT
>NA|TRBV4-1|TRBJ1-2|NA
CASSQDALPTNGYTF
TGCGCCAGCAGCCAAGATGCCCTCCCCACGAATGGCTACACCTTC
>NA|TRBV6-5|TRBJ1-6|NA
CASSYSTGLYSPLHF
TGTGCCAGCAGTTACTCGACAGGATTGTATTCACCCCTCCACTTT
>NA|TRBV6-6|TRBJ1-6|NA
CASTLADSPLHF
TGTGCCAGCACCCTGGCGGATTCACCCCTCCACTTT
>TRBD1|TRBV18|TRBJ2-7|NA
CASSPSAGGAYEQYF
TGTGCCAGCTCACCCTCGGCAGGGGGCGCGTACGAGCAGTACTTC
>NA|TRBV4-1|TRBJ1-5|NA
CASSQESGPNSGQHF
TGCGCCAGCAGCCAAGAATCCGGACCTAATTCGGGCCAGCATTTT
>NA|TRBV19|TRBJ2-3|NA
CASSSGRTDTQYF
TGTGCCAGTAGTTCCGGACGCACAGATACGCAGTATTTT
>NA|TRBV30|TRBJ2-3|once
CAWSLGTRDLTDTQYF
TGTGCCTGGAGTCTAGGTACACGTGACCTCACAGATACGCAGTATTTT
>TRBD1|TRBV30|TRBJ1-6|NA
CAWSYPETGNSPLHF
TGTGCCTGGAGCTACCCCGAGACAGGGAATTCACCCCTCCACTTT
>TRBD1|TRBV10-3|TRBJ2-5|NA
CAISRQGILGETQYF
TGTGCCATCAGCCGACAGGGTATTTTGGGAGAGACCCAGTACTTC
>TRBD1|TRBV6-6|TRBJ1-1|NA
CASSYTDRGWRAFF
TGTGCCAGCAGTTACACAGACAGGGGGTGGAGAGCTTTCTTT
>TRBD1|TRBV7-9|TRBJ1-1|NA
CASSLGGTVNTEAFF
TGTGCCAGCAGCTTAGGCGGGACAGTGAACACTGAAGCTTTCTTT
>NA|TRBV28|TRBJ2-5|NA
CASRRPGQETQYF
TGTGCCAGCAGAAGACCAGGGCAAGAGACCCAGTACTTC
>TRBD2|TRBV4-1|TRBJ2-3|NA
CASSQAGTSGYTDTQYF
TGCGCCAGCAGCCAAGCGGGGACTAGCGGTTACACAGATACGCAGTATTTT
>NA|TRBV5-1|TRBJ2-2|few
CASSLGAGDTGELFF
TGCGCCAGCAGCTTGGGGGCAGGGGACACCGGGGAGCTGTTTTTT
>TRBD1|TRBV5-1|TRBJ2-7|NA
CASSLGGQGASSYEQYF
TGCGCCAGCAGCTTGGGGGGACAGGGTGCGAGCTCCTACGAGCAGTACTTC
>NA|TRBV7-2|TRBJ2-7|NA
CASSLSSTAYEQYF
TGTGCCAGCAGCTTATCGTCCACCGCCTACGAGCAGTACTTC
>NA|TRBV9|TRBJ1-3|NA
CASSLTAGRSGNTIYF
TGTGCCAGCAGCTTGACAGCGGGACGCTCTGGAAACACCATATATTTT
>TRBD2|TRBV27|TRBJ2-1|once
CASSLGLAGGRGRNEQFF
TGTGCCAGCAGTTTGGGGCTAGCGGGAGGCCGGGGGAGGAATGAGCAGTTCTTC
>NA|TRBV5-1|TRBJ1-4|NA
CASSTGWANEKLFF
TGCGCCAGCAGTACGGGTTGGGCTAATGAAAAACTGTTTTTT
>NA|TRBV20-1|TRBJ2-5|NA
CSASYTEYQETQYF
TGCAGTGCTAGTTACACAGAGTACCAAGAGACCCAGTACTTC